The 30 T cell receptor beta chains below were found in one sample sequenced in a study of breast tumors, draining lymph nodes, adjacent tissues. The lymph nodes were axillary draining lymph nodes from breast cancer patients. TCRdb re-called the multiplex PCR reads through MiXCR, storing one row per CDR3 protein. Of around 230,000 distinct CDR3 sequences in the sample, 34% were seen once. The sample taken for sequencing was axillary lymph node tissue. Receptors were obtained from a female donor with breast cancer. Some clones in this sample may be carry-over from other donors' samples.

The V and J genes are TRBV7-9 and TRBJ2-7, with a possible D match to TRBD1 (6 bases). The CDR3 is 13 amino acids. Trimming removed 6 bases at V and 3 bases at J, with 12 bases between. Germline V gene data show CDR1 as SEHNR and CDR2 as FQNEAQ (reference sequence). This CDR3 reads CASSFRGIYEQYF. The CDR3 DNA follows: TGTGCCAGCAGTTTTAGGGGGATCTACGAGCAGTACTTC.

The chain is built from TRBV20-1 and TRBJ1-4; 8 nucleotides agree with TRBD1. The V gene end was trimmed by 6 bases and the J gene end by 1 base; junction bases not matched to a gene: 10. This CDR3 is built from 16 residues. Germline V CDR1 and CDR2: DFQATT, SNEGSKA (reference sequence). This CDR3 reads CSARPGGGGTNEKLFF. The CDR3 DNA is TGCAGTGCCCGGCCAGGGGGCGGAGGAACTAATGAAAAACTGTTTTTT.

The chain links TRBV20-1 to TRBJ1-4, with 9 bases identical to TRBD1. CDR3 length: 13 amino acids. The V segment lost 4 bases and the J segment 8 bases; nucleotides outside the gene matches: 5. CDR1 and CDR2 (germline): DFQATT, SNEGSKA (reference sequence). The CDR3 DNA sequence: TGCAGTGCTACAGGAGGACAGGGGGAAAAACTGTTTTTT. Translation gives CSATGGQGEKLFF.

This clonotype was observed a handful of times. The rearrangement uses TRBV6-5 and TRBJ2-5; 7 bases match TRBD2. Germline V gene data show CDR1 as MNHEY and CDR2 as SVGAGI. The CDR3 is 14 amino acids. The trim removed 5 bases at V and 4 bases at J, leaving 7 bases unmatched. CDR3 sequence reads: CASSAGASRETQYF. In nucleotides, the CDR3 is TGTGCCAGCAGTGCGGGAGCTAGTCGAGAGACCCAGTACTTC.

This clonotype appeared a few times. The chain combines TRBV28 with TRBJ2-3; 8 nucleotides agree with TRBD2. CDR1 is MDHEN, CDR2 SYDVKM, per germline. The ends lost 2 bases at V and 3 bases at J; junction bases unmatched: 4. This CDR3 is built from 15 residues. For the CDR3, the DNA is TGTGCCAGCAGTTTAGGGGCTAGCGGGACAGATACGCAGTATTTT. The encoded protein is CASSLGASGTDTQYF.

The J gene is TRBJ1-6, the V gene TRBV2; TRBD1 matches at 8 bases. CDR1 is SNHLY and CDR2 is FYNNEI in the germline V gene. The CDR3 loop spans 15 amino acids. Unmatched junction bases numbered 14, after V lost 6 bases and J lost 13 bases. DNA for the CDR3: TGTGCCAGCAGAAAACAGGGGGACGGGAATCAGCCCCTCCACTTT. Its translation: CASRKQGDGNQPLHF.

This clonotype appeared a few times. This chain connects TRBV6-6 to TRBJ2-2, with a possible D match to TRBD2 (5 bases). Germline-derived CDR1 and CDR2 are MNHNY and SVGAGI (reference sequence). The V end lost 7 bases, the J end lost 2 bases, and 14 bases lay between the germline ends. The length of the CDR3 is 15 residues. The CDR3 loop is CASTWRPTNTGELFF. Here the CDR3 DNA reads TGTGCCAGCACTTGGAGGCCCACCAACACCGGGGAGCTGTTTTTT.

This clonotype has just one count. The chain couples TRBV15 to TRBJ2-1, with 10 bases identical to TRBD2. CDR3 length: 18 residues. J gave up 7 bases and V 0 bases, and 12 bases lay outside the gene matches. The germline CDR1 and CDR2 sequences are LNHNV and YYDKDF (reference sequence). The CDR3 is CATSRDWLAGVGSNEQFF. The CDR3 DNA reads as TGTGCCACCAGCAGAGATTGGCTAGCGGGAGTAGGGAGTAATGAGCAGTTCTTC.

This clonotype has ten or more counts. The chain couples TRBV7-3 to TRBJ2-3, with D perhaps TRBD1 (6 bases). Germline CDR1 is SGHTA and CDR2 is FQGTGA. CDR3 length: 15 amino acids. V lost 1 base, J lost 6 bases, and 14 bases lay in between. CDR3 nucleotides: TGTGCCAGCAGCTTAAATTCAGGGGTGGGGGATACGCAGTATTTT. The encoded protein is CASSLNSGVGDTQYF.

This clonotype was recorded once. A read error may be the cause here, since a much bigger clone is one base away. The J gene is TRBJ2-1, the V gene TRBV11-3; D is undetermined. This CDR3 comprises 13 residues. Germline values: CDR1 SGHNT, CDR2 YENEEA. The chain's CDR3 is CASNLVLYNEQFF. The CDR3 DNA reads as TGTGCCAGCAACTTAGTGCTCTACAATGAGCAGTTCTTC.

This clonotype was observed at least ten times. The rearrangement uses TRBV5-1 and TRBJ1-3, with a weak D call TRBD1 (6 bases). The germline gives CDR1 SGHRS, CDR2 YFSETQ. Trimming shortened V by 1 base and J by 2 bases, and 10 bases separated the two germline ends. The CDR3 loop spans 15 amino acids. The CDR3 reads CASSLWSGAGNTIYF. CDR3 nucleotides: TGCGCCAGCAGCTTGTGGTCAGGGGCTGGAAACACCATATATTTT. Variable domain in full (rest from reference TRBV5-1 and TRBJ1-3): KAGVTQTPRYLIKTRGQQVTLSCSPISGHRSVSWYQQTPGQGLQFLFEYFSETQRNKGNFPGRFSGRQFSNSRSEMNVSTLELGDSALYLCASSLWSGAGNTIYFGEGSWLTVV.

The chain is built from TRBV7-2 and TRBJ2-4; 8 positions match TRBD2. The CDR3 runs 15 residues. The ends lost 2 bases at V and 6 bases at J; junction bases unmatched: 6. Germline values: CDR1 SGHTA, CDR2 FQGNSA. CDR3 coding DNA: TGTGCCAGCAGCTTATCGAGCGGGGGAGTAAACATTCAGTACTTC. Translating it yields CASSLSSGGVNIQYF.

This clonotype has a count of ten or more. CDR3: CASSLGLAALRDGYTF. CDR3 DNA sequence: TGCGCCAGCAGCTTGGGATTAGCTGCCTTACGGGATGGCTACACCTTC. This sequence joins TRBV5-1 and TRBJ1-2, with D unclear. V gave up 0 bases and J gave up 6 bases, with 18 bases separating them. This CDR3 has 16 residues. CDR1 and CDR2 (germline): SGHRS, YFSETQ.

This clonotype was observed at least ten times. CDR3 amino acids: CASGQGLGNTIYF. CDR3 DNA: TGTGCTAGTGGACAGGGGCTGGGAAACACCATATATTTT. This chain joins TRBV12-5 and TRBJ1-3; 7 nucleotides match TRBD1. V lost 6 bases to trimming and J lost 4 bases; unmatched junction nucleotides: 3. The germline CDR1 and CDR2 sequences are LGHNT and FRNRAP. The CDR3 covers 13 residues.

The chain has TRBV11-2 and TRBJ2-7; D may be TRBD1 (5 bases). V was shortened by 6 bases and J by 2 bases, with 11 bases between the two germline ends. The CDR3 runs 13 residues. Germline CDR1 and CDR2: SGHAT and FQNNGV. The CDR3, as DNA: TGTGCCAGCAGTCGCGACAGACCCTACGAGCAGTACTTC. This gives the protein CASSRDRPYEQYF.

This clonotype has only a few counts. The J gene is TRBJ2-3, the V gene TRBV28; 9 bases are a match to TRBD2. V lost 5 bases, J lost 5 bases, and 5 bases stayed unmatched. Germline values: CDR1 MDHEN, CDR2 SYDVKM. The CDR3 length is 14 residues. DNA of the CDR3: TGTGCCAGCAGTCTTAGCGGGAGAGGAGATACGCAGTATTTT. Its protein product is CASSLSGRGDTQYF.

At least ten counts were recorded for this clonotype. The chain employs TRBV2 and TRBJ2-2; 12 bases are shared with TRBD2. V lost 5 bases to trimming and J lost 7 bases; unmatched junction nucleotides: 8. Germline lookup yields CDR1 SNHLY and CDR2 FYNNEI. This CDR3 region has 16 residues. CDR3: CASSLRTSGTGGELFF. The DNA for the CDR3 is TGTGCCAGCAGTTTGAGGACTAGCGGGACGGGCGGGGAGCTGTTTTTT.

At least ten counts were recorded for this clonotype. The V call is TRBV5-1, the J call TRBJ1-2; D not resolved. There are 13 residues in the CDR3. CDR1 and CDR2 from the germline V gene are SGHRS and YFSETQ. The germline V and J ends were trimmed by 0 bases and 7 bases, with 10 bases remaining between them. The CDR3 is CASSLDRVRGYTF. The DNA for the CDR3 is TGCGCCAGCAGCTTGGACCGGGTTCGTGGCTACACCTTC.

As to this clonotype: One base away lies a much larger clone, so this may be a sequencing read error. The rearrangement links TRBV11-2 to TRBJ2-1, with D uncertain. V was shortened by 1 base and J by 6 bases, with 10 bases between the two germline ends. This CDR3 is 14 amino acids long. CDR1 is SGHAT, CDR2 FQNNGV, per germline. The CDR3 sequence is CASSLGLVANEQFF. In DNA, the CDR3 is TGTGCCAGCAGCTTAGGGTTAGTTGCCAATGAGCAGTTCTTC.

This chain uses TRBV6-2 or TRBV6-3 with TRBJ2-7, with 7 bases matching TRBD1. CDR3 length: 18 amino acids. V dropped 0 bases and J dropped 1; count of bases not matched to a gene: 12. CDR1 is MNHEY and CDR2 is SVGEGT in the germline V gene. The CDR3 DNA is TGTGCCAGCAGTTACTCTGGAGCGAGGACAGGTTCTTCCTACGAGCAGTACTTC. Its protein product is CASSYSGARTGSSYEQYF.

This clonotype has a count of ten or more. This chain connects TRBV5-5 to TRBJ1-2, with 9 nucleotides matching TRBD1. V lost 3 bases, J lost 6 bases, and 6 bases stayed unmatched. The CDR3 consists of 14 residues. Germline CDR1 is SGHKS and CDR2 is YYEKEE (reference sequence). The CDR3 loop is CASSSRTGANGYTF. For the CDR3, the DNA is TGTGCCAGCAGCTCGCGGACAGGGGCGAATGGCTACACCTTC.

This clonotype was seen ten or more times. The CDR3 loop is CASSVRDPTAHEQYF. The CDR3, as DNA: TGTGCCAGCAGCGTACGGGACCCTACCGCACACGAGCAGTACTTC. The chain carries TRBV7-2 and TRBJ2-7; tentatively, D is TRBD1 or TRBD2 (5 bases each). Trimming removed 5 bases at V and 5 bases at J, with 19 bases between. The length of the CDR3 is 15 residues. Looked up from germline, CDR1 is SGHTA and CDR2 is FQGNSA.

This clonotype has a count of ten or more. The genes are TRBV5-1 and TRBJ1-4; no reliable D call. The germline gives CDR1 SGHRS, CDR2 YFSETQ. V lost 0 bases and J 0 bases, leaving 6 bases between the germline ends. The CDR3 loop spans 15 amino acids. CDR3 amino acids: CASSLAGTTNEKLFF. In DNA form, the CDR3 reads TGCGCCAGCAGCTTGGCCGGGACAACTAATGAAAAACTGTTTTTT.

This clonotype has ten or more counts. The V call is TRBV18, the J call TRBJ1-5; no definite D call. Trimming took off 2 bases at V and 0 bases at J, with 8 bases between the two ends. Germline CDR1 and CDR2: KGHSH and LQKENI. The CDR3 is 15 amino acids. In DNA, the CDR3 is TGTGCCAGCTCACCAGGACGGCATAGCAATCAGCCCCAGCATTTT. Encoded protein: CASSPGRHSNQPQHF. The full variable domain, with the rest looked up from reference TRBV18 and TRBJ1-5, is NAGVMQNPRHLVRRRGQEARLRCSPMKGHSHVYWYRQLPEEGLKFMVYLQKENIIDESGMPKERFSAEFPKEGPSILRIQQVVRGDSAAYFCASSPGRHSNQPQHFGDGTRLSIL.

Regarding this clonotype: Here the CDR3 omits its conserved ending phenylalanine or tryptophan, so a read error is the likely source. The chain carries TRBV7-9 and TRBJ2-3; D is possibly TRBD1 (5 bases). The germline V gene has CDR1 SEHNR and CDR2 FQNEAQ (reference sequence). Trimming removed 3 bases at V and 5 bases at J, with 12 bases between. The CDR3 is 14 residues long. The CDR3: CASSLAAGKDTQYL. The CDR3 coding sequence is TGTGCCAGCAGCTTGGCGGCAGGGAAAGATACGCAGTATCTT.

This chain links TRBV11-2 with TRBJ2-1; TRBD2 aligns across 11 bases. J lost 9 bases, V lost 5 bases, and 9 bases had no gene match. Germline V lookup: CDR1 SGHAT, CDR2 FQNNGV. The CDR3 spans 15 residues. CDR3 sequence (DNA): TGTGCCAGCAGCATGGGACTAGCGGCAGTCCGTGAGCAGTTCTTC. Protein: CASSMGLAAVREQFF.

This clonotype was seen repeatedly, ten times or more. This chain uses TRBV7-8 with TRBJ1-4, with D hard to call. The CDR3 loop spans 17 amino acids. Germline V lookup: CDR1 SGHVS, CDR2 FQNEAQ. With 1 base removed from V and 0 bases from J, the gap between germline ends came to 12 bases. The CDR3 protein is CASSLDFGAATNEKLFF. The CDR3 DNA follows: TGTGCCAGCAGCTTAGATTTTGGAGCTGCAACTAATGAAAAACTGTTTTTT.

Points on this clonotype: This clone may be a read error of a much larger clone one base away. The chain links TRBV20-1 to TRBJ2-2; TRBD1 or TRBD2 may be the D gene (5 bases each). The CDR3 spans 13 residues. Germline V gives CDR1 DFQATT, CDR2 SNEGSKA (reference sequence). CDR3 coding DNA: TGCAGTGCTTATGACAGAAACACCGGGGCGCTGTTTTTT. Amino acids: CSAYDRNTGALFF.

CDR3 amino acids: CASSLAGRENTEAFF. As DNA, the CDR3 is TGCGCCAGCAGCTTAGCAGGGAGGGAGAACACTGAAGCTTTCTTT. The chain employs TRBV5-1 and TRBJ1-1, with D perhaps matching TRBD1 (5 bases). Trimming removed 2 bases from V and 1 base from J, with 12 bases in between. Germline CDR1 reads SGHRS; CDR2 reads YFSETQ. This CDR3 region has 15 residues.

This clonotype was recorded many times. The chain employs TRBV7-9 and TRBJ1-6; D call uncertain. The germline V gene encodes CDR1 SEHNR and CDR2 FQNEAQ (reference sequence). This CDR3 is built from 16 residues. The V gene lost 3 bases and the J gene lost 0 bases, with 9 bases spanning the gap. The CDR3 spells CASSFAQSSYNSPLHF. CDR3 nucleotide sequence: TGTGCCAGCAGCTTCGCTCAGAGCTCCTATAATTCACCCCTCCACTTT.